These 10 T cell receptor beta chains were all obtained from the same sample, sequenced in a study of identical twins. TCRdb reprocessed the 5' RACE reads via MiXCR and lists one record per CDR3 protein. The table has more than 350,000 distinct CDR3 sequences, 9% to 10% seen once; the top ten hold roughly 8.7%. The sequencing input was naive T cells sorted from blood. Receptor source: a woman in her fifties or sixties in good health.

This clonotype was seen many times. The chain couples TRBV12-5 to TRBJ2-3; tentative D call: TRBD2 (6 bases). With 3 bases removed from V and 2 bases from J, the gap between germline ends came to 12 bases. Germline assignment: CDR1 LGHNT and CDR2 FRNRAP. The length of the CDR3 is 15 residues. CDR3 sequence reads: CASGLMGRPTDTQYF. The CDR3 DNA follows: TGTGCTAGTGGTTTAATGGGGAGGCCCACAGATACGCAGTATTTT.

This clonotype was seen many times. This CDR3 is CSVGAGLYNIQYF. The CDR3 nucleotides are TGCAGCGTTGGTGCGGGACTATACAACATTCAGTACTTC. The chain employs TRBV29-1 and TRBJ2-4, with 7 bases identical to TRBD2. From germline, CDR1 is SQVTM and CDR2 ANQGSEA. This CDR3 contains 13 residues. The trim removed 4 bases at V and 7 bases at J, leaving 7 bases unmatched.

This clonotype has a count of ten or more. This sequence joins TRBV11-2 and TRBJ2-7; 11 nucleotides agree with TRBD2. Germline V gives CDR1 SGHAT, CDR2 FQNNGV. The length of the CDR3 is 14 residues. V shed 4 bases and J 7 bases; nucleotides not matched to a gene: 6. The CDR3 DNA is TGTGCCAGCAGCTCTCTAGCGGGAGGTAGAGAGCAGTACTTC. Translation gives CASSSLAGGREQYF.

This clonotype came up a few times. The gene calls are TRBV7-7 and TRBJ2-1; 15 bases are a match to TRBD2. CDR3 length equals 16 residues. The germline V gene has CDR1 SSHAT and CDR2 FNYEAQ (reference sequence). J gave up 9 bases and V 5 bases, and 8 bases lay outside the gene matches. For the CDR3, the DNA is TGTGCCAGCAGCCCCGAGGGACTAGCGGGAGGCGGTGAGCAGTTCTTC. It is translated as CASSPEGLAGGGEQFF.

This clonotype showed up just a few times. V usage is TRBV12-3 or TRBV12-4 and J usage is TRBJ2-3, with 11 positions matching TRBD2. After removal of 2 bases from V and 4 bases from J, the junction contained 8 bases not matched to a gene. This CDR3 spans 17 amino acids. CDR3 DNA: TGTGCCAGCAGTTTACTGAGTAGCGGGAGGGCTGCAGATACGCAGTATTTT. Protein sequence: CASSLLSSGRAADTQYF.

The V call is TRBV5-1, the J call TRBJ1-5; D is ambiguous. CDR1 SGHRS and CDR2 YFSETQ come from the germline V gene. V lost 0 bases to trimming and J lost 6 bases, with 7 bases between them. There are 13 residues in the CDR3. CDR3 in DNA: TGCGCCAGCAGCTTGGAGGGCTTTCAGCCCCAGCATTTT. Translated, it gives CASSLEGFQPQHF.

This chain joins TRBV11-2 and TRBJ2-3; no firm D call. Germline V lookup: CDR1 SGHAT, CDR2 FQNNGV. The CDR3 consists of 15 residues. V was clipped by 1 base and J by 4 bases, with 12 bases between them. CDR3 in DNA: TGTGCCAGCAGCTTAGGGCCCGGAAGGGCAGATACGCAGTATTTT. Translating it yields CASSLGPGRADTQYF.

Ten or more counts support this clonotype. This CDR3 reads CASLRGGTYNEQFF. CDR3 sequence (DNA): TGTGCCAGCCTTAGGGGGGGAACCTACAATGAGCAGTTCTTC. The chain has TRBV12-3 or TRBV12-4 and TRBJ2-1; TRBD2 might be the D (7 bases). With 8 bases removed from V and 2 bases from J, the gap between germline ends came to 13 bases. This CDR3 region has 14 residues.

This clonotype was seen ten or more times. The chain carries TRBV11-1 and TRBJ2-7; D not certain. Between the trimmed V and J ends, which lost 4 bases and 5 bases, there was a span of 21 bases. The germline V gene has CDR1 SGHAT and CDR2 FQDESV (reference sequence). The CDR3 has 16 residues. In DNA form, the CDR3 reads TGTGCCAGCAGCTATAGTCCAACCGTCGGTGTCCACGAGCAGTACTTC. This gives the protein CASSYSPTVGVHEQYF. The full variable domain, its missing parts supplied by reference TRBV11-1 and TRBJ2-7, is EAEVAQSPRYKITEKSQAVAFWCDPISGHATLYWYRQILGQGPELLVQFQDESVVDDSQLPKDRFSAERLKGVDSTLKIQPAELGDSAMYLCASSYSPTVGVHEQYFGPGTRLTVT.

This clonotype was observed many times. The gene calls are TRBV2 and TRBJ2-1; D might be TRBD2 (6 bases). Germline V CDR1 and CDR2: SNHLY, FYNNEI. This CDR3 is 15 amino acids long. Trimming stripped 7 bases from V and 7 bases from J, with 20 bases between. CDR3 sequence: CASTEVGGMRNEQFF. Here the CDR3 DNA reads TGTGCCAGCACCGAGGTGGGGGGAATGAGGAATGAGCAGTTCTTC.